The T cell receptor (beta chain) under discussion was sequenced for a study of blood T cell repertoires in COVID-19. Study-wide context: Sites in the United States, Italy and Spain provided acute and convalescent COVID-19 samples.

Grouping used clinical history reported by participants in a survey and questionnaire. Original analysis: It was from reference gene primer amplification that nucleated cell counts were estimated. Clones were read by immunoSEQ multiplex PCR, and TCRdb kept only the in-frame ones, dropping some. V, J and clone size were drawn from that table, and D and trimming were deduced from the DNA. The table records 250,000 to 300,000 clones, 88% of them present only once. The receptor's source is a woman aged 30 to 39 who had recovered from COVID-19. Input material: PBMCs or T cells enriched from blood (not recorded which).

The CDR3 protein is CASSEEGGGPYEQYF. The DNA of the CDR3 is TGTGCCAGCAGTGAAGAGGGCGGGGGCCCCTACGAGCAGTACTTC. The chain joins TRBV6-1 to TRBJ2-7, with D tentatively TRBD2 (7 bases). Deletions cut 1 base from V and 2 bases from J, with 12 bases between. The CDR3 consists of 15 residues. CDR1 is MNHNS, CDR2 SASEGT, per germline.